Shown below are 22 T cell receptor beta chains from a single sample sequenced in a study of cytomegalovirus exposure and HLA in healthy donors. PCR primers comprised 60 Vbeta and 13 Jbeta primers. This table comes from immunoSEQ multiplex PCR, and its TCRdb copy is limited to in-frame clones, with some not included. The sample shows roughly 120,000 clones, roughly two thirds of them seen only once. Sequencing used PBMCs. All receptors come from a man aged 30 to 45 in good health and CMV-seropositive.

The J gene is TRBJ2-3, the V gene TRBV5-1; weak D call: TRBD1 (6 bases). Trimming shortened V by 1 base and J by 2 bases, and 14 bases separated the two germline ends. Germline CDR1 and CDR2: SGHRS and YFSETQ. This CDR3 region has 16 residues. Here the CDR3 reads CASSLIARGNTDTQYF. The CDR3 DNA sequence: TGCGCCAGCAGCTTGATCGCTAGGGGGAACACAGATACGCAGTATTTT.

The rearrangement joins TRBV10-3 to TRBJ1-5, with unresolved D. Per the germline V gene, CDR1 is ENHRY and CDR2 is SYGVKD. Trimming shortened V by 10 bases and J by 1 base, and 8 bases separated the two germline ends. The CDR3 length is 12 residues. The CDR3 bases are TGTGCCACTAATTGCAGCAATCAGCCCCAGCATTTT. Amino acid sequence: CATNCSNQPQHF.

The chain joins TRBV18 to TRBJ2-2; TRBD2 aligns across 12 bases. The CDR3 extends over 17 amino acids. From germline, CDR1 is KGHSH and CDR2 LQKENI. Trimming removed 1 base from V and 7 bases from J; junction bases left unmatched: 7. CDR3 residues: CASSPLVTSGRGGELFF. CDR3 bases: TGTGCCAGCTCACCACTTGTGACTAGCGGGAGAGGCGGGGAGCTGTTTTTT. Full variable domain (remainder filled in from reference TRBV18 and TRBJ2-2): NAGVMQNPRHLVRRRGQEARLRCSPMKGHSHVYWYRQLPEEGLKFMVYLQKENIIDESGMPKERFSAEFPKEGPSILRIQQVVRGDSAAYFCASSPLVTSGRGGELFFGEGSRLTVL.

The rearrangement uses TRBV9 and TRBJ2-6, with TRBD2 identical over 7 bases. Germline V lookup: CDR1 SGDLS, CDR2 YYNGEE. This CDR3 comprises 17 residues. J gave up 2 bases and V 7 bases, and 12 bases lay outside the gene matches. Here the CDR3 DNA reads TGTGCCAGCTCCTCACCCGGGGGGAGACCTGGGGCCAACGTCCTGACTTTC. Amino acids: CASSSPGGRPGANVLTF.

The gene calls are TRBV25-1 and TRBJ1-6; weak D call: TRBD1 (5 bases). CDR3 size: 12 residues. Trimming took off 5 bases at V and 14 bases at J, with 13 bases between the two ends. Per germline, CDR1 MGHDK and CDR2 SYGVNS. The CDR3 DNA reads TGTGCCAGCAGTTTCAGGGAGGACACCCTCCACTTT. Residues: CASSFREDTLHF.

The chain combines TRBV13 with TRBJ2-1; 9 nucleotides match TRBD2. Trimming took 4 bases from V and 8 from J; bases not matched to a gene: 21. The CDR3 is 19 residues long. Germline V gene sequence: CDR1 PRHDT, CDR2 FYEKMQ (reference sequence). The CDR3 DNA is TGTGCCAGCAGCTGGGGGGCGGGACTAGCCTTATCCGCTTCTCATGAGCAGTTCTTC. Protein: CASSWGAGLALSASHEQFF.

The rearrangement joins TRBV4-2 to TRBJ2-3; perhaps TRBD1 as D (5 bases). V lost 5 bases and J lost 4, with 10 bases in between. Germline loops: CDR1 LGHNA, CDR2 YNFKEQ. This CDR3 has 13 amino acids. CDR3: CASSANRPDTQYF. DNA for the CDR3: TGTGCCAGCAGCGCCAACAGGCCAGATACGCAGTATTTT.

CDR3 nucleotides: TGTGCCAGCAGCTTATCAGGGTACCCGAATTCACCCCTCCACTTT. This translates into CASSLSGYPNSPLHF. The V gene is TRBV5-6, the J gene TRBJ1-6, with a possible D match to TRBD1 (5 bases). The CDR3 totals 15 residues. Germline-derived CDR1 and CDR2 are SGHDT and YYEEEE. V was trimmed by 2 bases and J by 7 bases, leaving 13 bases between them.

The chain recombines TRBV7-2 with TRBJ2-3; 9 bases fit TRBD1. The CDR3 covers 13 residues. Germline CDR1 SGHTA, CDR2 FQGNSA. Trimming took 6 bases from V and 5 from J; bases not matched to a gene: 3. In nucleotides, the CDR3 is TGTGCCAGCAGTTCGGACAGGGGAGATACGCAGTATTTT. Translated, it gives CASSSDRGDTQYF. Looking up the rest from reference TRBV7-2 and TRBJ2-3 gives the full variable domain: GAGVSQSPSNKVTEKGKDVELRCDPISGHTALYWYRQSLGQGLEFLIYFQGNSAPDKSGLPSDRFSAERTGGSVSTLTIQRTQQEDSAVYLCASSSDRGDTQYFGPGTRLTVL.

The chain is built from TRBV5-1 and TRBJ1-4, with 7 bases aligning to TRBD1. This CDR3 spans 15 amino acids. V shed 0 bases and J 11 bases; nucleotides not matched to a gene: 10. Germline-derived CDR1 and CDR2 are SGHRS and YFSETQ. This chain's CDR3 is CASSLGVGGQLKLFF. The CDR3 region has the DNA TGCGCCAGCAGCTTGGGGGTCGGGGGACAGCTGAAACTGTTTTTT.

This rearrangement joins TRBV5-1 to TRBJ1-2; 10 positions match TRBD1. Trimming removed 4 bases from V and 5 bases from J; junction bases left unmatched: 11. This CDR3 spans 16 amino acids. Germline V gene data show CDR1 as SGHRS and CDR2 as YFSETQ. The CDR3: CASSRDRGRPWYGYTF. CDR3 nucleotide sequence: TGCGCCAGCAGCAGGGACAGGGGCCGCCCTTGGTATGGCTACACCTTC.

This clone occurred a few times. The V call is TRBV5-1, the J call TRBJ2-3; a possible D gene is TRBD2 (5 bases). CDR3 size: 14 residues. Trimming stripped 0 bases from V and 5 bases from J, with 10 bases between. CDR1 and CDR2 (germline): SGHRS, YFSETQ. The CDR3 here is CASSLAKAGDTQYF. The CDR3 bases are TGCGCCAGCAGCTTGGCCAAGGCGGGAGATACGCAGTATTTT.

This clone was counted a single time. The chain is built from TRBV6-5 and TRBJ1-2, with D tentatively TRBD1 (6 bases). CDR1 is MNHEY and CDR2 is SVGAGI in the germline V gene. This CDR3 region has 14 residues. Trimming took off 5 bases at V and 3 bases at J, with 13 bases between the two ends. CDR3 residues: CASSLKTGYYGYTF. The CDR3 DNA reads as TGTGCCAGCAGTCTGAAGACAGGCTACTATGGCTACACCTTC.

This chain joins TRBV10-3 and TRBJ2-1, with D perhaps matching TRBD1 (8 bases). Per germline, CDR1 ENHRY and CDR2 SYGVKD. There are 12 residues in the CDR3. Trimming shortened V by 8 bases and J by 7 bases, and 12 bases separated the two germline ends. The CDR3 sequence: CAIGQGGNEQFF. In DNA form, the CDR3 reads TGTGCCATCGGACAGGGAGGGAATGAGCAGTTCTTC.

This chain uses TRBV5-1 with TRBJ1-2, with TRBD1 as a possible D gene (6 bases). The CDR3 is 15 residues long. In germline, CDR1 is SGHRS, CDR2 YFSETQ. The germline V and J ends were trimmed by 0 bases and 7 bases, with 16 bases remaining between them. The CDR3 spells CASSLDRVAIGGYTF. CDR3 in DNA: TGCGCCAGCAGCTTGGACAGGGTAGCAATTGGTGGCTACACCTTC.

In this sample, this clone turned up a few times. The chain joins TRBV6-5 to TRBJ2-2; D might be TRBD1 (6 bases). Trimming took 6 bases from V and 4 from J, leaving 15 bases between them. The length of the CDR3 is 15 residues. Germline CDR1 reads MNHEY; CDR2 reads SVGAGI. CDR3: CASSTYRVGTGELFF. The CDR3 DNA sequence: TGTGCCAGCAGCACTTACAGGGTTGGCACCGGGGAGCTGTTTTTT.

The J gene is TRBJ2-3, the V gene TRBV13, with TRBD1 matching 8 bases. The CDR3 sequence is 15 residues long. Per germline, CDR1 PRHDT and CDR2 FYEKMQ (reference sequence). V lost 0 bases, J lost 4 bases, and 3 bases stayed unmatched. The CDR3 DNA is TGTGCCAGCAGCTTAGGGGACAGGGCCCCAGATACGCAGTATTTT. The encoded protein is CASSLGDRAPDTQYF.

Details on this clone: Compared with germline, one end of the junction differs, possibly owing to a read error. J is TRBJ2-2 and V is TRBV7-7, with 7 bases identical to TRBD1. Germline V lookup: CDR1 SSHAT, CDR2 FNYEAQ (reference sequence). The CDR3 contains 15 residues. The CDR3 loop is CASSHQTGSVGELFF. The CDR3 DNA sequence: TGTGCTAGCAGCCACCAGACAGGGTCAGTCGGGGAGCTGTTTTTT.

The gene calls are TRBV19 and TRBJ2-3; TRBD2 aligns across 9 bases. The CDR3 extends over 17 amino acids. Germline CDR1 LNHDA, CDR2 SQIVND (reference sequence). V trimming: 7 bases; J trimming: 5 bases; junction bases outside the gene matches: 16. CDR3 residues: CASNSLAGWQRGDTQYF. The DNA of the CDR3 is TGTGCCAGTAATTCCCTAGCGGGATGGCAGAGAGGAGATACGCAGTATTTT. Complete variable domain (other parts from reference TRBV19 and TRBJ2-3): DGGITQSPKYLFRKEGQNVTLSCEQNLNHDAMYWYRQDPGQGLRLIYYSQIVNDFQKGDIAEGYSVSREKKESFPLTVTSAQKNPTAFYLCASNSLAGWQRGDTQYFGPGTRLTVL.

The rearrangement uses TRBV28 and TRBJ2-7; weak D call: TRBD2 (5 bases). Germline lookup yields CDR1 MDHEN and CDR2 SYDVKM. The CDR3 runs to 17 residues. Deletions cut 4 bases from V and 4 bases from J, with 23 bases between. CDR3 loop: CASSSLPGKAYQYEQYF. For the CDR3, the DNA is TGTGCCAGCAGTTCTCTCCCCGGGAAGGCGTACCAGTACGAGCAGTACTTC.

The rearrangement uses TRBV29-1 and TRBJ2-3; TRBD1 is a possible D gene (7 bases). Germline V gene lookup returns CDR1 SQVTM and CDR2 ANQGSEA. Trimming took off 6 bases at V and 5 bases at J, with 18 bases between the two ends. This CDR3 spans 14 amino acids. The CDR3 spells CSVIPGGRGDTQYF. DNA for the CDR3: TGCAGCGTCATCCCAGGGGGGCGGGGAGATACGCAGTATTTT.

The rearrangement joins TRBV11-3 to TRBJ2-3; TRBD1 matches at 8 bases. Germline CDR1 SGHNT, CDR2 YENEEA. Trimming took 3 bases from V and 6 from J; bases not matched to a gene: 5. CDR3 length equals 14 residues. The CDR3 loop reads CASSLATGVDTQYF. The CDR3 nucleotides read TGTGCCAGCAGCTTGGCGACAGGGGTGGATACGCAGTATTTT.